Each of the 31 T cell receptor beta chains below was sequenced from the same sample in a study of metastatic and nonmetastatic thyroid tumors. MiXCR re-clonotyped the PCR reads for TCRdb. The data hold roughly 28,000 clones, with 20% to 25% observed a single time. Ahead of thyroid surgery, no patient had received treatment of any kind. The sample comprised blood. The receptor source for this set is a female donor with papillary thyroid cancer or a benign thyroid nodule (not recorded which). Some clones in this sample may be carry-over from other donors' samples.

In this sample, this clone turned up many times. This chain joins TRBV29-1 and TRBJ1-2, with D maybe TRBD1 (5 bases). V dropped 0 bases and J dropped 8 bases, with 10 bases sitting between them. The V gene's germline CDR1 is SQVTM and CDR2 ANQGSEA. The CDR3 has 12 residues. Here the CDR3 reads CSVEDIGDGYTF. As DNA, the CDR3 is TGCAGCGTTGAAGATATAGGGGACGGCTACACCTTC.

Here the CDR3 reads CASSQDGTGTEQYF. The CDR3 bases are TGCGCCAGCAGCCAAGATGGGACAGGGACCGAGCAGTACTTC. This chain connects TRBV4-3 to TRBJ2-7; 9 positions agree with TRBD1. From germline, CDR1 is LGHNA and CDR2 YSLEER. The CDR3 totals 14 residues. Unmatched junction bases numbered 3, after V lost 0 bases and J lost 6 bases.

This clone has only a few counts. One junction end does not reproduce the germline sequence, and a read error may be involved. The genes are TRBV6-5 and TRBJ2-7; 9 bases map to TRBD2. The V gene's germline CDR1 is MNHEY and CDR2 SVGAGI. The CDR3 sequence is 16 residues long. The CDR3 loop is CASSYSSGRPSYDQYF. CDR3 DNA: TGTGCCAGCAGTTACTCGAGCGGGAGGCCCTCCTACGATCAGTACTTC.

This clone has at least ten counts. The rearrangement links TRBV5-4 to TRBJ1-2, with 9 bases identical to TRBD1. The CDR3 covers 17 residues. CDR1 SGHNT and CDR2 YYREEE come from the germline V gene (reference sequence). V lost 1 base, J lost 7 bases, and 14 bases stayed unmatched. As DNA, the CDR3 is TGTGCCAGCAGCTTGCTCACAGGGGGCTATTTTCCGGGTGGCTACACCTTC. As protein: CASSLLTGGYFPGGYTF.

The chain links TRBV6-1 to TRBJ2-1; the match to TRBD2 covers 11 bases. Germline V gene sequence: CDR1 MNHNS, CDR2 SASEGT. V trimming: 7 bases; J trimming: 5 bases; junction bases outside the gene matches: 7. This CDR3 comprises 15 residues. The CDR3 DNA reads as TGTGCCAGCATCCGACTAGCGGGGCTAAACAATGAGCAGTTCTTC. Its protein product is CASIRLAGLNNEQFF.

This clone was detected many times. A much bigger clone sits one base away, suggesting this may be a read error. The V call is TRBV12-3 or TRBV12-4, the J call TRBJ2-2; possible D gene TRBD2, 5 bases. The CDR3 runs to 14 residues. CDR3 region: CASSLAPITGEPFF. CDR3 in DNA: TGTGCCAGCAGTTTAGCACCGATCACCGGGGAGCCGTTTTTT.

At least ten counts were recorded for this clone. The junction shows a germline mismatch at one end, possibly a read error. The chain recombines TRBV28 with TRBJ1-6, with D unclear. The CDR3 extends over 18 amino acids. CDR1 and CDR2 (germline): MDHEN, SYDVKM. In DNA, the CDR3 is TGTGCCGGCAGTTTAAGTTTGTATTTTGGTACGTTTGATTCACCCCTCCACTTT. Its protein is CAGSLSLYFGTFDSPLHF.

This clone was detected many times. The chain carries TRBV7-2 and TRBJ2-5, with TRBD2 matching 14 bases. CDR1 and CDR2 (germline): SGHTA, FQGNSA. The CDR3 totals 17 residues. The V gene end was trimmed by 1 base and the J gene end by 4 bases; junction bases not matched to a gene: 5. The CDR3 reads CASSLVPGLAGGETQYF. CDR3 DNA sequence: TGTGCCAGCAGCTTAGTACCTGGACTAGCGGGAGGAGAGACCCAGTACTTC. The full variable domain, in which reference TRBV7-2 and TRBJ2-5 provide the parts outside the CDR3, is GAGVSQSPSNKVTEKGKDVELRCDPISGHTALYWYRQSLGQGLEFLIYFQGNSAPDKSGLPSDRFSAERTGGSVSTLTIQRTQQEDSAVYLCASSLVPGLAGGETQYFGPGTRLLVL.

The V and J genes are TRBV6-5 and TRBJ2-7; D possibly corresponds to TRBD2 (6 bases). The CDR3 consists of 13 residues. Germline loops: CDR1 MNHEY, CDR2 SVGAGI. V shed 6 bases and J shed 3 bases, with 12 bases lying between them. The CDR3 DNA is TGTGCCAGCAGCTCACTCGGGGGCTACGAGCAGTACTTC. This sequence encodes CASSSLGGYEQYF.

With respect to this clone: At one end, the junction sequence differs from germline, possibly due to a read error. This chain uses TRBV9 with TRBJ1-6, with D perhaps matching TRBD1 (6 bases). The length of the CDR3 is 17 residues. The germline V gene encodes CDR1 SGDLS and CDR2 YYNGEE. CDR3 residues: CASSAAGAGSYNSPVDF. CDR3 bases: TGTGCCAGCAGCGCAGCAGGGGCGGGCTCCTATAATTCACCTGTCGACTTT. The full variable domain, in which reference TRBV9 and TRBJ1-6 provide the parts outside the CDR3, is DSGVTQTPKHLITATGQRVTLRCSPRSGDLSVYWYQQSLDQGLQFLIQYYNGEERAKGNILERFSAQQFPDLHSELNLSSLELGDSALYFCASSAAGAGSYNSPVDFGNGTRLTVT.

The CDR3 protein is CASSLGVGVRSDTQYF. CDR3 DNA sequence: TGTGCCAGCAGCTTAGGGGTGGGAGTGAGGTCGGATACGCAGTATTTT. V usage is TRBV11-2 and J usage is TRBJ2-3; TRBD2 is a possible D gene (5 bases). Trimming removed 1 base at V and 6 bases at J, with 17 bases between. This CDR3 has 16 amino acids. CDR1 is SGHAT and CDR2 is FQNNGV in the germline V gene.

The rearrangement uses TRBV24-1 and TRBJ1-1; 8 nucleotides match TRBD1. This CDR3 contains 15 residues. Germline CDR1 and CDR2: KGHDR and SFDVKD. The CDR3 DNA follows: TGTGCGTGCAGTGATGCTTCAGGGGGCGAAACTGAAGCTTTCTTT. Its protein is CACSDASGGETEAFF.

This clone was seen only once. The CDR3 here is CASSQDHETLGNYGYTF. CDR3 bases: TGCGCCAGCAGCCAAGATCACGAAACTTTGGGGAACTATGGCTACACCTTC. The chain has TRBV4-3 and TRBJ1-2; no reliable D call. The germline gives CDR1 LGHNA, CDR2 YSLEER. The CDR3 consists of 17 residues. V was clipped by 0 bases and J by 2 bases, with 16 bases between them.

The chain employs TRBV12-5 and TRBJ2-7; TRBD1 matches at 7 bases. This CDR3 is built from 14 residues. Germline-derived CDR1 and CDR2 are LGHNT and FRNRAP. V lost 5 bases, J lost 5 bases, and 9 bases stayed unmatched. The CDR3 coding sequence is TGTGCTAGTGGTCCGGGACAGAGGACCAACGAGCAGTACTTC. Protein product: CASGPGQRTNEQYF.

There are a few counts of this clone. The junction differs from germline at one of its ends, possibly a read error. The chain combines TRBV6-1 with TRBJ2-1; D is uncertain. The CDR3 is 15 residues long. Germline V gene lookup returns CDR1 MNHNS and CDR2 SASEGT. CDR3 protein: CASNEMWSSGNEQFF. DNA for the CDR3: TGTGCCAGCAATGAAATGTGGAGCTCCGGGAATGAGCAGTTCTTC.

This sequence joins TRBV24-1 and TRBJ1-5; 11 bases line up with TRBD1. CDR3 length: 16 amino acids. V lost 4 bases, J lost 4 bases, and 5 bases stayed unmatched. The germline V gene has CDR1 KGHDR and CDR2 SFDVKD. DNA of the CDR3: TGTGCCACCAGTGACCAGGGACAGGGGGAAAATCAGCCCCAGCATTTT. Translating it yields CATSDQGQGENQPQHF.

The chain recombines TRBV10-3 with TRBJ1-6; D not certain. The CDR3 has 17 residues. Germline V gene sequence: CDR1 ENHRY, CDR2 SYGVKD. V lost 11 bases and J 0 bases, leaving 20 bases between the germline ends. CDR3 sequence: CAPDPGPESSYNSPLHF. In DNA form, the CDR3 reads TGTGCCCCTGACCCCGGGCCAGAGAGCTCCTATAATTCACCCCTCCACTTT.

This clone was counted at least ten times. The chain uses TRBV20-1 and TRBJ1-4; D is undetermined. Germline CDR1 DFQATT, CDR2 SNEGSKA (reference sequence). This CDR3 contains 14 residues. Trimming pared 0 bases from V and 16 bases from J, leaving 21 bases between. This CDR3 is CSARDSEAVNEWFF. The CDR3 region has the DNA TGCAGTGCTAGAGATTCAGAGGCAGTTAATGAGTGGTTTTTT.

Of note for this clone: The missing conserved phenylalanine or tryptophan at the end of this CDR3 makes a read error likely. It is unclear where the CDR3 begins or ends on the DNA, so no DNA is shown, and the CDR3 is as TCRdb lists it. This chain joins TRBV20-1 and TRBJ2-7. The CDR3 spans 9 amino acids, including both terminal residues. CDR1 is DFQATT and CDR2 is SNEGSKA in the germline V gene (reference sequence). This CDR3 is CSAPLLADY.

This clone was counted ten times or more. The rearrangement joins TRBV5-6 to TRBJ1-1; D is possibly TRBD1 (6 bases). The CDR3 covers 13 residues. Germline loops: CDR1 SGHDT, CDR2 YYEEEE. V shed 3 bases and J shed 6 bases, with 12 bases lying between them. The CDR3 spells CASSSYDRSEAFF. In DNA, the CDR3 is TGTGCCAGCAGCTCTTACGACAGGTCTGAAGCTTTCTTT.

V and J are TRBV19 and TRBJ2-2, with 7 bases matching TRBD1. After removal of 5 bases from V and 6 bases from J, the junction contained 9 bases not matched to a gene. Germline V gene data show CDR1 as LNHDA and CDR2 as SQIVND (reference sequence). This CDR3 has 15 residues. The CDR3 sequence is CASSDDRAVAGELFF. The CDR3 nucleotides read TGTGCCAGTAGTGATGACAGGGCTGTGGCCGGGGAGCTGTTTTTT.

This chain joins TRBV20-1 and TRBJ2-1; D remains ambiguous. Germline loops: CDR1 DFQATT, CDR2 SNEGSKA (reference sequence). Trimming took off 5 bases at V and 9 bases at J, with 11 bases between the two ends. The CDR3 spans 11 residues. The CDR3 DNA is TGCAGTGCTCTAATCGTGGGTGAGCAGTTCTTC. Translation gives CSALIVGEQFF.

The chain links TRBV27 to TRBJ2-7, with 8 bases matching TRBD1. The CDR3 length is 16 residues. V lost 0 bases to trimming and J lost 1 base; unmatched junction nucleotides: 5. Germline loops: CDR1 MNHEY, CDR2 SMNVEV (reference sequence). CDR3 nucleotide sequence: TGTGCCAGCAGTTTATCTTCGCAGGGGGCTTCCTACGAGCAGTACTTC. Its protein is CASSLSSQGASYEQYF.

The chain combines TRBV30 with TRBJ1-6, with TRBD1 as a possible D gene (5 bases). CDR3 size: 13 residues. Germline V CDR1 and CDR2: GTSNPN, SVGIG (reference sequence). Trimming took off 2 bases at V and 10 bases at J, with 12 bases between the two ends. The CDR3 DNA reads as TGTGCCTGGAGTCAGTGGGGCAAGTCACCCCTCCACTTT. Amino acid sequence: CAWSQWGKSPLHF.

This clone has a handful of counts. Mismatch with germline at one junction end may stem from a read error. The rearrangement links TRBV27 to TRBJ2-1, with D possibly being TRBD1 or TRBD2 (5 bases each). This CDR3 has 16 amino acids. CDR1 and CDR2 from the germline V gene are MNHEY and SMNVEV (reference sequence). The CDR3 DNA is TGTGCCAGCAGTTGGGACGCTGGCCTCCAGTACAATGAGCATTTCTTC. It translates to CASSWDAGLQYNEHFF.

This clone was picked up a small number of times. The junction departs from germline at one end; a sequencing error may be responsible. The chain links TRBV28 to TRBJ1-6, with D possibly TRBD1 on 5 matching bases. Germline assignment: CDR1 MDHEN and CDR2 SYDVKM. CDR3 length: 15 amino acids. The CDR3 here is CASSTDPGTFSPLHF. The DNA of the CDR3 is TGTGCCAGCAGTACAGACCCCGGGACCTTTTCACCACTCCACTTC.

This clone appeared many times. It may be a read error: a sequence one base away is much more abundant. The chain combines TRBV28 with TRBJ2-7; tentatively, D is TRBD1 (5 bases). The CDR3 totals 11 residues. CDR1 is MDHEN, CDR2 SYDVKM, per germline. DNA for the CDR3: TGTGCCACCACAGGTCCCTACGAGCAGCACTTC. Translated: CATTGPYEQHF.

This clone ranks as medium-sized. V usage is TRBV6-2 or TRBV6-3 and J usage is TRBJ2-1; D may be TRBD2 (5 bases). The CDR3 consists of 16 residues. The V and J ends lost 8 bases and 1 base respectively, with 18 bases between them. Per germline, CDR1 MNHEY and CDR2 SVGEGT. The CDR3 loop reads CASEAPSRGSYNEQFF. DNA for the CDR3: TGTGCCAGCGAAGCCCCTAGTCGCGGGTCCTACAATGAGCAGTTCTTC.

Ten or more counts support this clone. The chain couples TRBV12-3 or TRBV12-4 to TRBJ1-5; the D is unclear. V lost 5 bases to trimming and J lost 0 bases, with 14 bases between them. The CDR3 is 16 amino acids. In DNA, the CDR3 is TGTGCCAGCAGTCGGGTTCGAGTGTCTAGCAATCAGCCCCAGCATTTT. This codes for CASSRVRVSSNQPQHF.

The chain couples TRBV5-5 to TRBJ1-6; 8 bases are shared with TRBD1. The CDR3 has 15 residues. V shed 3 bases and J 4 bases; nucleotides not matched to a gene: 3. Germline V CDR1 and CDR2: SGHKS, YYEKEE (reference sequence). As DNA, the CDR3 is TGTGCCAGCAGCTCCGGGACAGGTTATAATTCACCCCTCCACTTT. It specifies CASSSGTGYNSPLHF. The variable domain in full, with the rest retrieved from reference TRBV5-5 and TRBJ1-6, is DAGVTQSPTHLIKTRGQQVTLRCSPISGHKSVSWYQQVLGQGPQFIFQYYEKEERGRGNFPDRFSARQFPNYSSELNVNALLLGDSALYLCASSSGTGYNSPLHFGNGTRLTVT.

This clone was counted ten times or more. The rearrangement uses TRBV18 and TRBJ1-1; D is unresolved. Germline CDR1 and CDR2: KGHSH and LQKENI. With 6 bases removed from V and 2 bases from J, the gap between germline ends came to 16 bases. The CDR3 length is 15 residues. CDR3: CASSIGKPDNTEAFF. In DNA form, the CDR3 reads TGTGCCAGCTCCATCGGGAAGCCAGACAACACTGAAGCTTTCTTT.